This TCR beta chain was retrieved from a study of blood T cell repertoires in COVID-19. Study overall: COVID-19 samples, acute and convalescent, were from the United States, Italy and Spain. Sources were T cells, B-cell-depleted T cells, or PBMCs; the material itself was cDNA or gDNA.

J was trimmed by 6 bases and V by 5 bases; bases with no gene match: 4. This CDR3 region has 13 residues. Under the authors' procedure: Counts of nucleated cells, estimated from reference gene primer amplification, were obtained. Sequencing used immunoSEQ multiplex PCR; TCRdb keeps in-frame clones, though not all of them. V and J calls and clone size are as listed in that table; D and trimming were resolved from the DNA. The data show 65,000 to 85,000 clones, with roughly 84% seen just once and under 13% held by the top ten. Sequencing was performed on peripheral blood. This sequence was found in a woman aged 18-35 years with acute or convalescent COVID-19. The gene calls are TRBV12-3 or TRBV12-4 and TRBJ1-1; 9 nucleotides match TRBD1. Written as DNA, the CDR3 is TGTGCCAGCAGTCGTCGGACAGGGGCTGAAGCTTTCTTT. Protein product: CASSRRTGAEAFF.